Shown below are 11 T cell receptor beta chains from a single sample sequenced in a study of a mutant IDH1 vaccine in newly diagnosed glioma. Sequenced by immunoSEQ multiplex PCR; TCRdb stores in-frame clones only, minus some. Here the sample spans 30,000 or so clones, roughly four fifths being singletons. The antigens these receptors bind are not known. Specified time point: week 35, safety follow-up. With topical imiquimod, each dose of the vaccine consisted of 300 ug of mutant IDH1 20-mer peptide. Sequencing used PBMCs, obtained from a glioma patient whose treatment included an IDH1 peptide vaccine. Receptors originate from a woman younger than 30 with glioma.

This chain uses TRBV7-9 with TRBJ1-5; D ambiguous. CDR1 and CDR2 (germline): SEHNR, FQNEAQ (reference sequence). The CDR3 consists of 15 residues. Trimming took off 0 bases at V and 2 bases at J, with 8 bases between the two ends. Written as DNA, the CDR3 is TGTGCCAGCAGCTTAGCAATTGACGGCAATCAGCCCCAGCATTTT. Protein product: CASSLAIDGNQPQHF. The full variable domain, completed using reference TRBV7-9 and TRBJ1-5, is DTGVSQNPRHKITKRGQNVTFRCDPISEHNRLYWYRQTLGQGPEFLTYFQNEAQLEKSRLLSDRFSAERPKGSFSTLEIQRTEQGDSAMYLCASSLAIDGNQPQHFGDGTRLSIL.

The chain joins TRBV10-3 to TRBJ2-3; 7 positions agree with TRBD1. CDR1 is ENHRY and CDR2 is SYGVKD in the germline V gene. With 10 bases clipped from V and 5 bases from J, the junction kept 9 bases outside the gene matches. The CDR3 extends over 13 amino acids. The CDR3 nucleotides are TGTGCCACAACCGACAGGGCGGGAGATACGCAGTATTTT. Residues: CATTDRAGDTQYF.

This clone was picked up one time. The chain carries TRBV7-9 and TRBJ2-7; 8 bases line up with TRBD2. In germline, CDR1 is SEHNR, CDR2 FQNEAQ (reference sequence). The CDR3 is 16 amino acids. The ends lost 5 bases at V and 3 bases at J; junction bases unmatched: 12. In DNA, the CDR3 is TGTGCCAGCAGCCCGGGGCGGGGGGCTACCTACTACGAGCAGTACTTC. Its protein is CASSPGRGATYYEQYF.

The rearrangement uses TRBV7-9 and TRBJ1-5; 12 bases are shared with TRBD1. The CDR3 runs 17 residues. V shed 8 bases and J 1 base; nucleotides not matched to a gene: 9. The germline V gene has CDR1 SEHNR and CDR2 FQNEAQ (reference sequence). The CDR3 loop is CASFNRDRGLSNQPQHF. In nucleotides, the CDR3 is TGTGCCAGCTTTAACCGGGACAGGGGGCTCAGCAATCAGCCCCAGCATTTT.

This clone has a handful of counts. The rearrangement uses TRBV20-1 and TRBJ2-7; D may be TRBD1 (5 bases). The V end lost 6 bases, the J end lost 6 bases, and 12 bases lay between the germline ends. CDR3 length: 11 amino acids. Per germline, CDR1 DFQATT and CDR2 SNEGSKA (reference sequence). CDR3 bases: TGCAGTGCAACAGGCCCTTCCGAGCAGTACTTC. Encoded protein: CSATGPSEQYF.

The chain's CDR3 is CASSLTSSEQYF. As DNA, the CDR3 is TGTGCCAGCAGCCTGACTAGCTCGGAGCAGTACTTC. V and J are TRBV7-9 and TRBJ2-7, with TRBD2 matching over 7 bases. From germline, CDR1 is SEHNR and CDR2 FQNEAQ (reference sequence). This CDR3 is built from 12 residues. The trim removed 5 bases at V and 7 bases at J, leaving 5 bases unmatched.

V gene TRBV12-5 combines with J gene TRBJ1-1; a possible D gene is TRBD1 (6 bases). Germline assignment: CDR1 LGHNT and CDR2 FRNRAP. V was shortened by 3 bases and J by 2 bases, with 13 bases between the two germline ends. The CDR3 is made up of 15 amino acids. The CDR3 DNA reads TGTGCTAGTGGTTTTATTACAGGGATAAACACTGAAGCTTTCTTT. Its translation: CASGFITGINTEAFF. Full variable domain (missing parts from reference TRBV12-5 and TRBJ1-1): DARVTQTPRHKVTEMGQEVTMRCQPILGHNTVFWYRQTMMQGLELLAYFRNRAPLDDSGMPKDRFSAEMPDATLATLKIQPSEPRDSAVYFCASGFITGINTEAFFGQGTRLTVV.

The J gene is TRBJ2-3, the V gene TRBV11-2, with D possibly TRBD2 on 6 matching bases. In germline, CDR1 is SGHAT, CDR2 FQNNGV. V was pared by 2 bases and J by 2 bases, with 8 bases between. The CDR3 has 14 amino acids. The CDR3 nucleotides read TGTGCCAGCAGCTTAACGGGAGTCACAGATACGCAGTATTTT. It is translated as CASSLTGVTDTQYF. Combining the CDR3 with reference TRBV11-2 and TRBJ2-3 gives the whole variable domain EAGVAQSPRYKIIEKRQSVAFWCNPISGHATLYWYQQILGQGPKLLIQFQNNGVVDDSQLPKDRFSAERLKGVDSTLKIQPAKLEDSAVYLCASSLTGVTDTQYFGPGTRLTVL.

This clone was observed a few times. V is TRBV7-8 and J is TRBJ2-2; 9 nucleotides agree with TRBD1. Germline loops: CDR1 SGHVS, CDR2 FQNEAQ. This CDR3 is built from 16 residues. After removal of 3 bases from V and 6 bases from J, the junction contained 8 bases not matched to a gene. As DNA, the CDR3 is TGTGCCAGCAGCTTTGGGGACAGGGTAATTGCCGGGGAGCTGTTTTTT. Translation gives CASSFGDRVIAGELFF.

J is TRBJ1-2 and V is TRBV5-6; D might be TRBD1 (5 bases). Germline V gene data show CDR1 as SGHDT and CDR2 as YYEEEE. This CDR3 region has 15 residues. The ends were cut back, 5 bases at V and 4 bases at J, with 18 bases in the middle. DNA for the CDR3: TGTGCCAGCAGTTCCTCCCCGCAGGGAGGCTATGGCTACACCTTC. Translated: CASSSSPQGGYGYTF.

This chain connects TRBV29-1 to TRBJ2-1; possible D gene TRBD2, 6 bases. CDR1 and CDR2 from the germline V gene are SQVTM and ANQGSEA. Between the trimmed V and J ends, which lost 5 bases and 7 bases, there was a span of 12 bases. This CDR3 is 12 amino acids long. This CDR3 is CSVKAGGNEQFF. In DNA, the CDR3 is TGCAGCGTTAAGGCCGGAGGGAATGAGCAGTTCTTC.